One sample yielded the 8 T cell receptor beta chains listed below, sequenced in a study of shared clonotypes between healthy human individuals (dated by TCRdb to about 2020). Libraries came from the immunoSEQ multiplex PCR assay. Drawn from immuneACCESS, this table holds only the in-frame rearrangements with V and J called that TCRdb kept. Clones are partly lost; checked studies trace under half to an unresolved V gene and leave the rest unexplained. Recorded for this sample are fewer than 700,000 clones; around three quarters of them occurred a single time. The ten largest make up around 11% of the sample. Sample: PBMCs. These receptors were collected from a middle-aged woman in good health. Some clones in this sample may be carry-over from other donors' samples.

The V and J genes are TRBV4-2 and TRBJ2-5; 13 positions agree with TRBD2. Looked up from germline, CDR1 is LGHNA and CDR2 is YNFKEQ. The junction had 6 bases not matched to a gene; V was cut back by 3 bases and J by 5 bases. The CDR3 consists of 16 residues. In nucleotides, the CDR3 is TGTGCCAGCAGCCATGGTGGACTAGCGGGAGAGGAGACCCAGTACTTC. Its protein is CASSHGGLAGEETQYF.

The V and J genes are TRBV7-8 and TRBJ2-1; 13 nucleotides agree with TRBD2. The ends lost 1 base at V and 8 bases at J; junction bases unmatched: 5. CDR3 length equals 16 residues. Looked up from germline, CDR1 is SGHVS and CDR2 is FQNEAQ. For the CDR3, the DNA is TGTGCCAGCAGCTTAGACAGGACTAGCGGGAGTTATGAGCAGTTCTTC. Its protein product is CASSLDRTSGSYEQFF.

This clone was seen repeatedly, ten times or more. V usage is TRBV5-1 and J usage is TRBJ2-7; 10 bases align to TRBD2. The junction had 9 bases not matched to a gene; V was cut back by 3 bases and J by 6 bases. CDR3 length: 15 amino acids. The germline CDR1 and CDR2 sequences are SGHRS and YFSETQ. The CDR3 nucleotides are TGCGCCAGCAGCTCCTCGACTAGCGGGCCCGGCGAGCAGTACTTC. Translation gives CASSSSTSGPGEQYF. Full variable domain (missing parts from reference TRBV5-1 and TRBJ2-7): KAGVTQTPRYLIKTRGQQVTLSCSPISGHRSVSWYQQTPGQGLQFLFEYFSETQRNKGNFPGRFSGRQFSNSRSEMNVSTLELGDSALYLCASSSSTSGPGEQYFGPGTRLTVT.

The chain recombines TRBV4-1 with TRBJ1-5; no firm D call. Germline V gene lookup returns CDR1 MGHRA and CDR2 YSYEKL. This CDR3 contains 14 residues. Trimming removed 4 bases from V and 3 bases from J, with 10 bases in between. The DNA for the CDR3 is TGCGCCAGCAGCCCCGGACCCTACAATCAGCCCCAGCATTTT. It is translated as CASSPGPYNQPQHF.

V usage is TRBV13 and J usage is TRBJ1-4, with D maybe TRBD1 (5 bases). The germline CDR1 and CDR2 sequences are PRHDT and FYEKMQ (reference sequence). Between the trimmed V and J ends, which lost 0 bases and 6 bases, there was a span of 11 bases. The CDR3 covers 15 residues. CDR3 nucleotides: TGTGCCAGCAGCTTAGGGCGGCAGGGCTATGAAAAACTGTTTTTT. It translates to CASSLGRQGYEKLFF. The full variable domain, rest sourced from reference TRBV13 and TRBJ1-4, is AAGVIQSPRHLIKEKRETATLKCYPIPRHDTVYWYQQGPGQDPQFLISFYEKMQSDKGSIPDRFSAQQFSDYHSELNMSSLELGDSALYFCASSLGRQGYEKLFFGSGTQLSVL.

The V and J genes are TRBV7-9 and TRBJ2-7, with a possible D match to TRBD1 (6 bases). Trimming pared 2 bases from V and 2 bases from J, leaving 13 bases between. CDR3 length: 15 residues. Germline V lookup: CDR1 SEHNR, CDR2 FQNEAQ (reference sequence). CDR3 nucleotides: TGTGCCAGCAGCTTATCGACAGGTGAAACCTACGAGCAGTACTTC. It specifies CASSLSTGETYEQYF.

This rearrangement joins TRBV28 to TRBJ2-7; D is possibly TRBD1 (7 bases). CDR1 and CDR2 (germline): MDHEN, SYDVKM. This CDR3 has 14 residues. Trimming took 5 bases from V and 0 from J, leaving 11 bases between them. The CDR3 coding sequence is TGTGCCAGCAGTCCAGGGGGAGGCTCCTACGAGCAGTACTTC. Its translation: CASSPGGGSYEQYF. Full variable domain (rest looked up from reference TRBV28 and TRBJ2-7): DVKVTQSSRYLVKRTGEKVFLECVQDMDHENMFWYRQDPGLGLRLIYFSYDVKMKEKGDIPEGYSVSREKKERFSLILESASTNQTSMYLCASSPGGGSYEQYFGPGTRLTVT.

This sequence joins TRBV5-1 and TRBJ2-7, with D possibly matching TRBD1 (6 bases). In germline, CDR1 is SGHRS, CDR2 YFSETQ. V dropped 0 bases and J dropped 3 bases, with 10 bases sitting between them. This CDR3 comprises 14 residues. The DNA of the CDR3 is TGCGCCAGCAGCTTGGGGACAGCAGACTACGAGCAGTACTTC. Translation: CASSLGTADYEQYF.